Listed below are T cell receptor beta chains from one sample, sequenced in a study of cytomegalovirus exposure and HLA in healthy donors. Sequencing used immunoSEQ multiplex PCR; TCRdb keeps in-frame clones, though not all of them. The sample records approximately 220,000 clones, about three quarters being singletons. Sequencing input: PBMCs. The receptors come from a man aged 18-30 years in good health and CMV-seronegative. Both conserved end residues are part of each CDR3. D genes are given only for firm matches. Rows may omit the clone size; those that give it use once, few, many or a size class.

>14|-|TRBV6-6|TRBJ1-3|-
TGTGCCAGCAGTTACTCCATCTCTGGAAACACCATATATTTT
CASSYSISGNTIYF
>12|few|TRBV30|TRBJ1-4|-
TGTGCCTGGGGACAGAGTAATGAAAAACTGTTTTTT
CAWGQSNEKLFF
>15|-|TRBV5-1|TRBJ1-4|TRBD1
TGCGCCAGCAGCCCCTCCGGGACAGGGGTTGAAAAACTGTTTTTT
CASSPSGTGVEKLFF
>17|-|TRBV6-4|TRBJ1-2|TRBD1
TGTGCCAGCAGTGACTTCCCTTCCGGACAGGGGAACTATGGCTACACCTTC
CASSDFPSGQGNYGYTF
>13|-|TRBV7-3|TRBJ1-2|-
TGTGCCAGCAGCATGGACAGAAACTATGGCTACACCTTC
CASSMDRNYGYTF
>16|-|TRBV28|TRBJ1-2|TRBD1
TGTGCCAGCAGTCCTTCTTCCCGGGACAGGGGGCCTGGCTACACCTTC
CASSPSSRDRGPGYTF
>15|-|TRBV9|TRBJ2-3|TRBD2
TGTGCCAGCAGCGTAGCGGGAGGGATCACAGATACGCAGTATTTT
CASSVAGGITDTQYF
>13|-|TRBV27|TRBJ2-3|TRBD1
TGTGCCAGCAGTAGAACAGGGGAGGATACGCAGTATTTT
CASSRTGEDTQYF
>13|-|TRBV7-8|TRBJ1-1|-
TGTGCCAGCAGCCATCCAACGGGGACTGAAGCTTTCTTT
CASSHPTGTEAFF
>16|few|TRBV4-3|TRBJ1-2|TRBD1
TGCGCCAGCAGCCAAGTGGGGGGACAGGGAAACTATGGCTACACCTTC
CASSQVGGQGNYGYTF
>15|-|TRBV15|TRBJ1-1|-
TGTGCCACCAGCACAGGTTTGGGAGGTCTTACTGAAGCTTTCTTT
CATSTGLGGLTEAFF
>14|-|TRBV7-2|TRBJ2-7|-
TGTGCCAGCAGCTTAATTGGCAGCTCCTACGAGCAGTACTTC
CASSLIGSSYEQYF
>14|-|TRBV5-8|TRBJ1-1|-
TGCGCCAGCAGCCGCTCACAGGGGAACACTGAAGCTTTCTTT
CASSRSQGNTEAFF
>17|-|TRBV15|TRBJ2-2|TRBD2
TGTGCCACCAGCAGAGTAGCGGGGGGCCGGAACACCGGGGAGCTGTTTTTT
CATSRVAGGRNTGELFF
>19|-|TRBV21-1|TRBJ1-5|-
TGTGCCAGCAGCAAAGCAGGTGGCAGGGATGGCTATAGCAATCAGCCCCAGCATTTT
CASSKAGGRDGYSNQPQHF
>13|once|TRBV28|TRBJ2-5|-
TGTGCCAGCAGTTCCTTAAATCAAGAGACCCAGTACTTC
CASSSLNQETQYF
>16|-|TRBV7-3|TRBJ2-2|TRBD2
TGTGCCAGCAGTTCGGGACTAGCGGGTTTCACCGGGGAGCTGTTTTTT
CASSSGLAGFTGELFF
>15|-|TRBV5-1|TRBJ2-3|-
TGCGCCAGCAGCTTGGATACTAGTGGCACAGATACGCAGTATTTT
CASSLDTSGTDTQYF
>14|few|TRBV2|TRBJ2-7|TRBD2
TGTGCCATTCCCCTAGCGGGTAGCTCCTACGAGCAGTACTTC
CAIPLAGSSYEQYF
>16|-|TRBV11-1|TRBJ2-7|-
TGTGCCAGCAGCTTCGGCTGGGACTTAAGCTCCTACGAGCAGTACTTC
CASSFGWDLSSYEQYF
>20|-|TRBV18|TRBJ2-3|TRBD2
TGTGCCAGCTCACCTGGAGTCGGACTAGCGGGGGGGACTAGCACAGATACGCAGTATTTT
CASSPGVGLAGGTSTDTQYF
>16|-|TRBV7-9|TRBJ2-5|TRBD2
TGTGCCAGCAGCTTCGGTAGCGGGAGGGTGCAAGAGACCCAGTACTTC
CASSFGSGRVQETQYF
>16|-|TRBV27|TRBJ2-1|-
TGTGCCAGCAGGACGAACGCGGGGAGCTCCTACAATGAGCAGTTCTTC
CASRTNAGSSYNEQFF
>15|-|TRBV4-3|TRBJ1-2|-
TGCGCCAGCAGCCAAGATCGCTGGGGGGTTAAGGGCTACACCTTC
CASSQDRWGVKGYTF
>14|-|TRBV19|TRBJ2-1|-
TGTGCCAGTAGTCAGTCAAACTCCTACAATGAGCAGTTCTTC
CASSQSNSYNEQFF
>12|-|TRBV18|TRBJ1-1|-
TGTGCCAGCTCACCATCCACAGGTGAAGCTTTCTTT
CASSPSTGEAFF
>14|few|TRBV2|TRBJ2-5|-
TGTGCCAGCATGATACAGGGTTTCGGGGAGACCCAGTACTTC
CASMIQGFGETQYF
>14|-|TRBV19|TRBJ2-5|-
TGTGCCAGTAGTATAGTGGGGGCTAGCTGGGCCCAGTACTTC
CASSIVGASWAQYF
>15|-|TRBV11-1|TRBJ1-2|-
TGTGCCAGCAGCCGACTCGAACAAGGGGGACGAGGCTACACCTTC
CASSRLEQGGRGYTF
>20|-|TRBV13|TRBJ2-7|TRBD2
TGTGCCAGCAGCTTAGGCCTCGGACAGGGTCCGGGACTAGCGGACTACGAGCAGTACTTC
CASSLGLGQGPGLADYEQYF
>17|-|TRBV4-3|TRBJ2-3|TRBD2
TGCGCCAGCAGCCAAGATTACGCTAGCGGGGACACAGATACGCAGTATTTT
CASSQDYASGDTDTQYF
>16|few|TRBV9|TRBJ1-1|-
TGTGCCAGCAGCGCAGACGCCAGGTTTCTAAACACTGAAGCTTTCTTT
CASSADARFLNTEAFF
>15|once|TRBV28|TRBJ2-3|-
TGTGCCAGCAGTTTTGGCGGGATTAGCACAGATACGCAGTATTTT
CASSFGGISTDTQYF
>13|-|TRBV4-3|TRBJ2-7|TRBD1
TGCGCCAGCAGCCAGACAGGGTCTGGCGAGCAGTACTTC
CASSQTGSGEQYF
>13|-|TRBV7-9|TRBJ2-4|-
TGTGCCAGCAGCTTAGTGGGGGGAAACATTCAGTACTTC
CASSLVGGNIQYF
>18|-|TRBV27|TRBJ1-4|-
TGTGCCAGCAGTTTATCTTGGTCCGCGGACAGAAAGAATGAAAAACTGTTTTTT
CASSLSWSADRKNEKLFF
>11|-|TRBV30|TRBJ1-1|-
TGTGCCTGGCAGGTGGACACTGAAGCTTTCTTT
CAWQVDTEAFF
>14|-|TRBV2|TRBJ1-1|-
TGTGCCAGCAGTCTTCGACGGGGGAACACTGAAGCTTTCTTT
CASSLRRGNTEAFF